These 11 T cell receptor beta chains originate from one sample sequenced in a study of control samples from healthy donors and cancer patients. Data came from immunoSEQ multiplex PCR; TCRdb stores just in-frame clones and leaves some out. The sample holds approximately 110,000 clones, 75% to 95% seen once. The sequenced material came from blood. These receptors were collected from a human donor in good health. The donor label of this sample is uncertain.

V and J are TRBV6-2 or TRBV6-3 and TRBJ2-7; the match to TRBD1 covers 9 bases. In germline, CDR1 is MNHEY, CDR2 SVGEGT. V lost 4 bases to trimming and J lost 5 bases; unmatched junction nucleotides: 9. The CDR3 loop spans 15 amino acids. The CDR3 sequence is CASSSGTGYGDEQYF. CDR3 bases: TGTGCCAGCAGTTCCGGGACAGGGTACGGGGACGAGCAGTACTTC.

J is TRBJ2-1 and V is TRBV6-4; 7 bases align to TRBD2. Germline V gene lookup returns CDR1 MRHNA and CDR2 SNTAGT. Losses at the gene ends were 0 bases for V and 5 bases for J; bases not matched to a gene: 7. The CDR3 has 16 residues. CDR3 amino acids: CASSDSPAGSHNEQFF. The CDR3, as DNA: TGTGCCAGCAGTGACTCCCCAGCGGGAAGCCACAATGAGCAGTTCTTC.

This clone showed up just once. This CDR3 is CASSLGFAGVSSPLHF. DNA of the CDR3: TGCGCCAGCAGCTTGGGCTTCGCAGGGGTGAGTTCACCCCTCCACTTT. This rearrangement joins TRBV5-1 to TRBJ1-6, with D possibly matching TRBD1 (6 bases). Trimming removed 0 bases from V and 9 bases from J, with 16 bases in between. The CDR3 contains 16 residues. Germline CDR1 SGHRS, CDR2 YFSETQ.

V is TRBV6-1 and J is TRBJ2-1; D not certain. The CDR3 has 15 amino acids. Trimming removed 3 bases from V and 3 bases from J, with 12 bases in between. Per the germline V gene, CDR1 is MNHNS and CDR2 is SASEGT. The CDR3 loop is CASSDRIEYYNEQFF. The DNA for the CDR3 is TGTGCCAGCAGTGATCGAATTGAATACTACAATGAGCAGTTCTTC.

V and J are TRBV6-5 and TRBJ1-2; D is undetermined. The CDR3 covers 11 residues. Trimming left V 7 bases short and J 7 bases short, with 10 bases between. CDR1 is MNHEY, CDR2 SVGAGI, per germline. CDR3 nucleotide sequence: TGTGCCAGCACCGCCTTTGGTGGCTACACCTTC. It translates to CASTAFGGYTF.

The table lists this clone with a count of one. This chain uses TRBV10-3 with TRBJ1-2, with D uncertain. The CDR3 totals 14 residues. The V gene lost 4 bases and the J gene lost 4 bases, with 13 bases spanning the gap. Per germline, CDR1 ENHRY and CDR2 SYGVKD. CDR3 DNA sequence: TGTGCCATCAGTGGCGAGGGCACGACCTATGGCTACACCTTC. Translation: CAISGEGTTYGYTF.

The chain couples TRBV2 to TRBJ1-5; D unclear. CDR1 and CDR2 from the germline V gene are SNHLY and FYNNEI. This CDR3 is 13 amino acids long. Deletions cut 8 bases from V and 0 bases from J, with 8 bases between. DNA for the CDR3: TGTGCCAGCTCCGGGGATAGCAATCAGCCCCAGCATTTT. This codes for CASSGDSNQPQHF.

This clone was seen just once. This sequence joins TRBV20-1 and TRBJ1-1, with 9 nucleotides matching TRBD1. The germline V gene has CDR1 DFQATT and CDR2 SNEGSKA (reference sequence). The trim removed 8 bases at V and 10 bases at J, leaving 8 bases unmatched. The CDR3 loop spans 11 amino acids. The CDR3 protein is CSTGQGMIAFF. The CDR3 coding sequence is TGCAGTACAGGACAGGGGATGATAGCTTTCTTT.

In regard to this clone: This sample also contains other DNA sequences that code for the same CDR3. The rearrangement uses TRBV5-6 and TRBJ2-1; 12 bases fit TRBD2. The germline V gene has CDR1 SGHDT and CDR2 YYEEEE. The CDR3 is 15 amino acids. The V segment lost 6 bases and the J segment 7 bases; nucleotides outside the gene matches: 8. This CDR3 reads CASTGLAGGLNEQFF. For the CDR3, the DNA is TGTGCCAGCACTGGGCTAGCGGGGGGGCTGAATGAGCAGTTCTTC.

This chain joins TRBV5-6 and TRBJ1-6; maybe TRBD1 (5 bases). CDR1 is SGHDT and CDR2 is YYEEEE in the germline V gene. The CDR3 is made up of 16 amino acids. The V and J ends lost 4 bases and 0 bases respectively, with 11 bases between them. The CDR3 DNA is TGTGCCAGCAGCCTCAGGGAGACCTCCTATAATTCACCCCTCCACTTT. Translation gives CASSLRETSYNSPLHF.

The rearrangement uses TRBV28 and TRBJ2-1; TRBD1 is a possible D gene (5 bases). The length of the CDR3 is 15 residues. The germline V gene encodes CDR1 MDHEN and CDR2 SYDVKM. The V end lost 3 bases, the J end lost 6 bases, and 15 bases lay between the germline ends. CDR3 amino acids: CASSFSGNYGNEQFF. CDR3 DNA sequence: TGTGCCAGCAGTTTCTCAGGGAATTATGGCAATGAGCAGTTCTTC.